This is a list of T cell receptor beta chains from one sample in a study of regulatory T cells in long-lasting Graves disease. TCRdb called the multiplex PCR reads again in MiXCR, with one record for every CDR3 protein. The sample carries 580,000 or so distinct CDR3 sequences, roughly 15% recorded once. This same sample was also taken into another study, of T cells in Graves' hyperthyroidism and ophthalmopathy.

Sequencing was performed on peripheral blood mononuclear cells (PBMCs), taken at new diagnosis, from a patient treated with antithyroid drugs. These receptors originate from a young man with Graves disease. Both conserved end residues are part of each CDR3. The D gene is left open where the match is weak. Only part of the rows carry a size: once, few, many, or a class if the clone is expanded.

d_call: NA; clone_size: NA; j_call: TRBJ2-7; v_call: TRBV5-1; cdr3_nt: TGCGCCAGCAAGGAGGGAGGGGACAACTACGAGCAGTACTTC; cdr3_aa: CASKEGGDNYEQYF
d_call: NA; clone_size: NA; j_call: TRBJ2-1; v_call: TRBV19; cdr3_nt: TGTGCCAGTAGTATTGGAGGGGGGGCCAATGAGCAGTTCTTC; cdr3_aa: CASSIGGGANEQFF
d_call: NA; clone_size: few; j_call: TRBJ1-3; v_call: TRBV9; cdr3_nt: TGTGCCAGCAGCGTAGAGCCAGGGCGAGGAAACACCATATATTTT; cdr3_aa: CASSVEPGRGNTIYF
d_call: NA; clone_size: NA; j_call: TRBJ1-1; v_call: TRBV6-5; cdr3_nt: TGTGCCAGCAGTTACTCGAATCTTCGGAGGGACACTGAAGCTTTCTTT; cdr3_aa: CASSYSNLRRDTEAFF
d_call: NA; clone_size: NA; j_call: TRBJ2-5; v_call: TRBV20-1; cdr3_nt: TGCAGTGCGCCACCCGGGACCCCAGAGACCCAGTACTTC; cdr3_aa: CSAPPGTPETQYF
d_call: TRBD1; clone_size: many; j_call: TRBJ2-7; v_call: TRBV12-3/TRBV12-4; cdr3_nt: TGTGCCAGCAGTCCTGCCGGGACAGGGATCGAGCAGTACTTC; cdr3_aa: CASSPAGTGIEQYF
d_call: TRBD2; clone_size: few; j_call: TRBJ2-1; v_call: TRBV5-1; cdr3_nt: TGCGCCAGCAGCATGACTAGCGGGAGTAAGAATGAGCAGTTCTTC; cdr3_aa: CASSMTSGSKNEQFF
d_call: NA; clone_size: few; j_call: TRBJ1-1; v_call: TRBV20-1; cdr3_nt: TGCAGTGCTAGAGGACAGGCTAGTAGGATTTTGAACACTGAAGCTTTCTTT; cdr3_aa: CSARGQASRILNTEAFF
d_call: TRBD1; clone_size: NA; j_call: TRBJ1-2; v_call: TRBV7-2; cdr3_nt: TGTGCCAGCAATCCGGACAGGGCTAATAACTATGGCTACACCTTC; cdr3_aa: CASNPDRANNYGYTF
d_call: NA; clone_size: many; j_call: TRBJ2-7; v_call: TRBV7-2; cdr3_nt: TGTGCCAGCAGCTTAGGGACGGCCTTCGAGCAGTACTTC; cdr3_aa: CASSLGTAFEQYF